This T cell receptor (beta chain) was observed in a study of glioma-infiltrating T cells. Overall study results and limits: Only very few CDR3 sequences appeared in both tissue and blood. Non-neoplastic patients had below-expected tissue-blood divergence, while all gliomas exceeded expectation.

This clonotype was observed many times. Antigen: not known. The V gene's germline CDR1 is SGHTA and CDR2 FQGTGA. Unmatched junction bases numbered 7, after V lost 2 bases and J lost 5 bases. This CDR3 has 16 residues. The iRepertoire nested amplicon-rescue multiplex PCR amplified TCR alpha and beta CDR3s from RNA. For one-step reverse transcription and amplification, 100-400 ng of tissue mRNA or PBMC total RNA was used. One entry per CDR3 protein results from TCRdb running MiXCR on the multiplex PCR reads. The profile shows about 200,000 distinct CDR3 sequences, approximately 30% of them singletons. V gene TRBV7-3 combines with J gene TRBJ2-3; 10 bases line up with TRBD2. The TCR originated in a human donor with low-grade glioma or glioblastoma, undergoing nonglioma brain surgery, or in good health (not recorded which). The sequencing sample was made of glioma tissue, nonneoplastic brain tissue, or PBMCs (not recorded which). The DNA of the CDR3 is TGTGCCAGCAGCTTAGCGCGTAGCGGGAGGATAGATACGCAGTATTTT. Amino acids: CASSLARSGRIDTQYF.